Here is one T cell receptor beta chain with its context. There is no known antigen for this receptor. No base qualities exist here, and no much larger clone lies one base off it. This specimen's time point label, per the study, means: baseline before first vaccination. Samples from vaccinated people were obtained from the UK trials COV001 and COV002, which included a single-blind randomized controlled phase 2/3 trial of AZD1222 (ChAdOx1 nCoV-19) in healthy adults. For TCRbeta chain sequencing, PBMC samples from trial participants were taken at day 0 and at day 28 after the second dose. The CDR3 spans 14 residues, from the cysteine through the phenylalanine. The kept DNA is CDR3 alone, 42 bases in frame from the first base. CDR1 and CDR2 are drawn from the germline V gene: LGHNA, YSLEER. V is pared back by 1 base and J by 9 bases, with 10 bases lying between the germline termini. The data originate from a study of T cell responses to AZD1222 COVID-19 vaccine (dated by TCRdb to about 2021). For context, the study as a whole: Because spike-specific TCR depth and breadth did not differ between the two schedules, AZD1222 recipients who got a second dose at roughly 4 weeks were pooled with those who got a second dose at roughly 12 weeks. TCR sequencing covered approximately 230 trial participants: 207 given two doses of AZD1222 and 26 given two doses of MenACWY control vaccine. Trial participants were enrolled by age into 18-55, 56-69 and 70-plus year subgroups, with around 140, 26 and 57 TCR-sequenced participants respectively.

The CDR3 regions of human TCRbeta chains were analyzed by immunosequencing. As for how the authors treated the data: TCRs in the repertoires were matched against a reference library of SARS-CoV-2-specific TCRs that had been generated with the MIRA antigen-specificity platform. Breadth was defined as the fraction of unique TCRs that were SARS-CoV-2-associated. Depth was defined as the fraction of total T cells that were SARS-CoV-2-associated. Using the MIRA data, each spike-specific TCR was mapped to the spike region that the TCR reacts to and placed in a CD4 or CD8 class. Log10-transformed breadth and depth values were compared by one-way ANOVA with Sidak's multiple comparisons tests. Sourced from immuneACCESS, this table was stored by TCRdb with only in-frame sequences that have V and J called. A share of the clones is absent; for the studies checked, an unresolved V gene accounts for under half, and the remainder has no known explanation. The DNA was the basis for D and trimming; V, J and clone size are from that table. The sample yields 150,000 or so clones; about 92% were counted once. The ten top clones hold about 1.9% of the sample.

General study outcomes and caveats: Conclusions about previously exposed vaccinees were limited because only six AZD1222 recipients were SARS-CoV-2 seropositive at baseline. The whole spike protein was spanned by vaccine-associated CD4 TCRs, and dominant responses were seen in regions 160-218 and 743-854. Most participants were white British and females outnumbered males, and the authors suggested that clonal diversity may have been underestimated. After two AZD1222 doses, spike-specific TCR breadth and depth were significantly higher than at day 0 and than in MenACWY recipients. Because no day 14 peak-response samples were available, repertoires were characterized only after the peak T cell response. The 56-69-year group was small, and its depth increase did not reach significance, likely because of low power. Reportedly, almost half of the unique spike-specific TCRs recognized epitopes lying outside the regions that are mutated in the B.1.351 and B.1.1.7 variants.

This TCR derives from an adult in good health. The chain employs TRBV4-3 and TRBJ1-6; confidence is insufficient to name the D gene. The sequenced sample was peripheral blood, obtained on day 0 of AZD1222 vaccination. The base sequence is TGCGCCAGCAGCCAAGCCTCGCCGGTTTCACCCCTCCACTTT. This encodes CASSQASPVSPLHF.